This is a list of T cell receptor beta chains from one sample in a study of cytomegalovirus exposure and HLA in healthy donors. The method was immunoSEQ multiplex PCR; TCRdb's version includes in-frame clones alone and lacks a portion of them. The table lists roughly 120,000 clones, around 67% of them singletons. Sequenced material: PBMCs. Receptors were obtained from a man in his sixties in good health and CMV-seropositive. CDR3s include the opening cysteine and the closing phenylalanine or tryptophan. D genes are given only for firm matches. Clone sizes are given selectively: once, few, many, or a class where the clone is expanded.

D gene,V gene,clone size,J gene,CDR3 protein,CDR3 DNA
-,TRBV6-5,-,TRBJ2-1,CASSYSKWEEGFF,TGTGCCAGCAGTTACTCGAAGTGGGAGGAAGGGTTCTTC
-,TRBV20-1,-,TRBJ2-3,CSAESPDTQYF,TGCAGTGCCGAAAGCCCAGATACGCAGTATTTT
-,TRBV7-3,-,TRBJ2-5,CASSLRRSETQYF,TGTGCCAGCAGCTTAAGGCGGTCTGAGACCCAGTACTTC
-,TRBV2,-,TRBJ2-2,CASSALRGGNTGELFF,TGTGCCAGCAGCGCATTGAGGGGGGGGAACACCGGGGAGCTGTTTTTT
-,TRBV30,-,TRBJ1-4,CAWSSGTNEKLFF,TGTGCCTGGAGTTCAGGGACTAATGAAAAACTGTTTTTT
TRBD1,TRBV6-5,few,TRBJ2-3,CASSLGGQGYGDTQYF,TGTGCCAGCAGTTTGGGGGGACAGGGTTATGGGGATACGCAGTATTTT
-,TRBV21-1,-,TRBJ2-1,CASSRLSRGGHNEQFF,TGTGCCAGCAGCCGCCTCAGTCGGGGGGGGCACAATGAGCAGTTCTTC
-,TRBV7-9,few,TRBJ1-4,CASSPVLSSEKLFF,TGTGCCAGCAGCCCCGTCCTTTCTTCCGAAAAACTGTTTTTT
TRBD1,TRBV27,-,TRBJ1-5,CASSTYRGIDQPQHF,TGTGCCAGCAGTACATACAGGGGAATCGATCAGCCCCAGCATTTT
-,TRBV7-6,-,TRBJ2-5,CASSLEAGGRARETQYF,TGTGCCAGCAGCTTAGAGGCAGGCGGCAGGGCTAGAGAGACCCAGTACTTC
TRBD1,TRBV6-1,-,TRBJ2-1,CASSRDRVVYNEQFF,TGTGCCAGCAGCCGCGACAGGGTCGTCTACAATGAGCAGTTCTTC
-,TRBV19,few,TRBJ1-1,CASTGQQNTEAFF,TGTGCCAGTACCGGACAGCAGAACACTGAAGCTTTCTTT
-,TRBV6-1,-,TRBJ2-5,CASTVSIYQETQYF,TGTGCCAGCACCGTCAGTATCTACCAAGAGACCCAGTACTTC
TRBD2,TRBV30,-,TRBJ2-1,CAWNRKGLAGYNEQFF,TGTGCCTGGAACCGGAAAGGACTAGCGGGGTACAATGAGCAGTTCTTC
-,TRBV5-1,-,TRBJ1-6,CASSLESFGSPLHF,TGCGCCAGCAGTCTGGAGTCGTTCGGGTCACCCCTCCACTTT
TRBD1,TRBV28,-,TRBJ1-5,CASSKTGALRSSVPQHF,TGTGCCAGCAGCAAAACAGGGGCTCTTCGCTCGAGTGTCCCCCAGCATTTT
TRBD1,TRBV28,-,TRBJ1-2,CASSLAGTGDLVGYTF,TGTGCCAGCAGTTTGGCCGGGACAGGGGATCTTGTTGGCTACACCTTC
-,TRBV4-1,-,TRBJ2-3,CASSLFRQADTQYF,TGCGCCAGCAGCCTCTTCCGACAGGCAGATACGCAGTATTTT